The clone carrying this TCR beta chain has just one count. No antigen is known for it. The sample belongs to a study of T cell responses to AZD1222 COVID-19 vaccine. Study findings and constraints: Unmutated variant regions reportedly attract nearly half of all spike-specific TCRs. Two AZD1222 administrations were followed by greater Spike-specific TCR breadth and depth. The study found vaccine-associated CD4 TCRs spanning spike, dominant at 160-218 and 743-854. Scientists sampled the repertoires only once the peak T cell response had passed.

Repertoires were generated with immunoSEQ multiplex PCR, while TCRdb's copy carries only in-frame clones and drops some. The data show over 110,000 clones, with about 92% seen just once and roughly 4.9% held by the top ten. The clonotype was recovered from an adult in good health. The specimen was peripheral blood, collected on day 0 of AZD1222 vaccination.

The CDR3 protein is CASRTITGGYMGYTF. CDR3 in DNA: TGTGCCAGCAGGACGATAACAGGGGGTTACATGGGCTACACCTTC. This sequence joins TRBV6-5 and TRBJ1-2; 8 nucleotides align to TRBD1. The CDR3 sequence is 15 residues long. Trimming took 6 bases from V and 8 from J; bases not matched to a gene: 14. Germline V CDR1 and CDR2: MNHEY, SVGAGI.